This section outlines one T cell receptor (beta chain) sequence together with its context. The sample originates from a study of blood T cell repertoires in COVID-19. CDR3 length: 14 amino acids. Germline V gene sequence: CDR1 SGHKS, CDR2 YYEKEE (reference sequence). V was cut by 0 bases and J by 4 bases, with 10 bases left in between. The table came from immunoSEQ multiplex PCR; TCRdb's copy has only in-frame clones and leaves some out. The data hold roughly 700,000 clones, with around 89% observed a single time. The chain couples TRBV5-5 to TRBJ1-1; D perhaps matches TRBD1 (6 bases). The sequenced sample was peripheral blood. This TCR was sampled from a woman under 30 with acute or convalescent COVID-19. The CDR3 is CASSLDRARTEAFF. As DNA, the CDR3 is TGTGCCAGCAGCTTGGACAGGGCGCGCACTGAAGCTTTCTTT.